This TCR beta chain came from a study of blood T cell repertoires in COVID-19. In the study overall: Italy, Spain and the United States were the sources of the convalescent and acute COVID-19 samples. Nucleic acid was either cDNA or gDNA, and it came from T cells, B-cell-depleted T cells, or PBMCs.

Enrolment of Seattle patients took place during active infection, and they were followed longitudinally. V lost 5 bases and J lost 5; bases outside the gene matches: 11. The germline V gene encodes CDR1 LGHDT and CDR2 YNNKEL (reference sequence). The CDR3 runs to 16 residues. Generated by immunoSEQ multiplex PCR, the TCRdb table keeps only in-frame clones and is missing some. The table has about 260,000 clones, approximately 92% seen once; the top ten hold approximately 2.6%. The sequence derives from a person aged 18 to 35 with COVID-19, enrolled during active disease. Material for sequencing was peripheral blood. The V gene is TRBV3-1 (or the pseudogene TRBV3-2), the J gene TRBJ2-1; 8 bases map to TRBD2. Here the CDR3 DNA reads TGTGCCAGCAGCTACGCGCGGGGGGTCCTTAACAATGAGCAGTTCTTC. This gives the protein CASSYARGVLNNEQFF.